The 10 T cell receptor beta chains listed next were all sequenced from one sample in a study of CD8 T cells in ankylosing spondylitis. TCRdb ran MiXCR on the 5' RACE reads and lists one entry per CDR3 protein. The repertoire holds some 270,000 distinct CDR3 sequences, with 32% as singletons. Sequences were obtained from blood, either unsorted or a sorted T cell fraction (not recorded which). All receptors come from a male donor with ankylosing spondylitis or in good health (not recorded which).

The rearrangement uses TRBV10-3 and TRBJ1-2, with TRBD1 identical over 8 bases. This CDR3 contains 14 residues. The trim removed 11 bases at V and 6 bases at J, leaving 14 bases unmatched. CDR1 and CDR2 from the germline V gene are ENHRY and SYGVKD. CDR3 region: CAVNPGTGPDGYTF. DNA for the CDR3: TGTGCCGTTAACCCCGGGACAGGCCCTGATGGCTACACCTTC.

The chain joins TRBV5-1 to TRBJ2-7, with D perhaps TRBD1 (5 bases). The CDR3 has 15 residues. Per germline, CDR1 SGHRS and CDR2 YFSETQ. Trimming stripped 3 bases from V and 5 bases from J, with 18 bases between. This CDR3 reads CASSWYRWHVNEQYF. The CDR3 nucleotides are TGCGCCAGCAGCTGGTACAGGTGGCACGTCAACGAGCAGTACTTC.

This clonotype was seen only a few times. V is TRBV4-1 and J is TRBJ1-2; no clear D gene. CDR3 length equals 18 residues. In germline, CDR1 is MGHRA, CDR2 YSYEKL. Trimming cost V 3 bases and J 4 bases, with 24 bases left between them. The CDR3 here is CASSQEGSQDSIPYGYTF. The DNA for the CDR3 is TGCGCCAGCAGCCAGGAGGGTTCCCAGGATTCAATTCCCTATGGCTACACCTTC.

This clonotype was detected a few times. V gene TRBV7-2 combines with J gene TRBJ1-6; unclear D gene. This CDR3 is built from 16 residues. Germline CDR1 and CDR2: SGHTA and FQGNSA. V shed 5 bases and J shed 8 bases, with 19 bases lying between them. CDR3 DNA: TGTGCCAGCAGCCTATTTTTTGGAAGGGTGGATTCACCCCTCCACTTT. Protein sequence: CASSLFFGRVDSPLHF.

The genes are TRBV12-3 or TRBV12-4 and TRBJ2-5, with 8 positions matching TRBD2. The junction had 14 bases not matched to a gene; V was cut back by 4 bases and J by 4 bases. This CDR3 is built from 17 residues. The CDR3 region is CASSSSGGGAMIETQYF. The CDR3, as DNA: TGTGCCAGCAGTTCATCGGGAGGGGGGGCGATGATAGAGACCCAGTACTTC.

DNA of the CDR3: TGTGCCAGCAGCTTGGCACTGGGAAGCTCCTACGAGCAGTACTTC. Encoded protein: CASSLALGSSYEQYF. This chain links TRBV7-2 with TRBJ2-7, with D uncertain. Germline CDR1 and CDR2: SGHTA and FQGNSA. The CDR3 runs 15 residues. V was cut by 3 bases and J by 0 bases, with 12 bases left in between.

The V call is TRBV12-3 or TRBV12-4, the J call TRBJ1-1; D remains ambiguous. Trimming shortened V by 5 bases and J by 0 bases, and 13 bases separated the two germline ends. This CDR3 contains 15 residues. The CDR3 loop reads CASSDRRILNTEAFF. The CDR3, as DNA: TGTGCCAGCAGTGATAGAAGGATCCTGAACACTGAAGCTTTCTTT.

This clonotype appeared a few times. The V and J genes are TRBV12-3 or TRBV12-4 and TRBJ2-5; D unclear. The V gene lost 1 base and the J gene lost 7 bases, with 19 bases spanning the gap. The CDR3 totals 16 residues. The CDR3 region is CASSLVGPPSLGTQYF. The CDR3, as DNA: TGTGCCAGCAGTTTAGTTGGGCCACCGAGCCTGGGGACCCAGTACTTC.

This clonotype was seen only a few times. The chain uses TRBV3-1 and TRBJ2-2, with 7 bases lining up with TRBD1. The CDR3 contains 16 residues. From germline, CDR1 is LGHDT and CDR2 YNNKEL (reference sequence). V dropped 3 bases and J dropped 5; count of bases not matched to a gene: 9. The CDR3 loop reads CASSHPPGTATGELFF. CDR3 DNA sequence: TGTGCCAGCAGCCACCCCCCCGGGACAGCTACCGGGGAGCTGTTTTTT.

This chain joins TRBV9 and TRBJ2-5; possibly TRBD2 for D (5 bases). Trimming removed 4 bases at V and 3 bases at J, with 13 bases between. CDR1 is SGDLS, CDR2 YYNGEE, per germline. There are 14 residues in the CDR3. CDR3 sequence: CASSPWTGEETQYF. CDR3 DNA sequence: TGTGCCAGCAGCCCCTGGACTGGGGAAGAGACCCAGTACTTC.